Below are 14 T cell receptor beta chains sequenced from a single sample in a study of blood T cell repertoires in COVID-19. TCRdb's table, derived via immunoSEQ multiplex PCR, lists solely in-frame clones and lacks some. The data hold approximately 97,000 clones, with approximately 86% observed a single time. Material for sequencing was peripheral blood. These TCRs come from an elderly woman with acute or convalescent COVID-19.

In this sample, this clone turned up a few times. The rearrangement uses TRBV28 and TRBJ1-5, with 9 bases aligning to TRBD1. The CDR3 extends over 15 amino acids. The trim removed 5 bases at V and 4 bases at J, leaving 6 bases unmatched. Germline CDR1 is MDHEN and CDR2 is SYDVKM. The CDR3 DNA follows: TGTGCCAGCAGTCAGGGACAGGGTCGGAATCAGCCCCAGCATTTT. This gives the protein CASSQGQGRNQPQHF.

The chain uses TRBV2 and TRBJ1-4, with 9 bases that match TRBD1. Per the germline V gene, CDR1 is SNHLY and CDR2 is FYNNEI. The V segment lost 1 base and the J segment 8 bases; nucleotides outside the gene matches: 5. The CDR3 extends over 15 amino acids. CDR3 sequence (DNA): TGTGCCAGCAGTGAAGGGGACAGGGCGGACGAAAAACTGTTTTTT. Protein sequence: CASSEGDRADEKLFF.

The chain joins TRBV24-1 to TRBJ2-1, with 11 nucleotides matching TRBD2. The ends lost 3 bases at V and 12 bases at J; junction bases unmatched: 15. CDR1 is KGHDR, CDR2 SFDVKD, per germline. The CDR3 loop spans 17 amino acids. The CDR3 DNA reads TGTGCCACCAGTGATCCCTCTCTAGCGGGGGGCCAGACAGGGCAGTTCTTC. As protein: CATSDPSLAGGQTGQFF.

In its sample, this clone was seen a few times. V usage is TRBV2 and J usage is TRBJ2-7, with D possibly TRBD1 on 5 matching bases. Trimming took off 8 bases at V and 2 bases at J, with 16 bases between the two ends. Germline CDR1 is SNHLY and CDR2 is FYNNEI. CDR3 length: 14 residues. Here the CDR3 DNA reads TGTGCCAGCTGCCCGACAGCATCCACCTACGAGCAGTACTTC. As protein: CASCPTASTYEQYF.

The chain carries TRBV2 and TRBJ2-7, with D possibly matching TRBD1 (5 bases). The CDR3 consists of 15 residues. The germline CDR1 and CDR2 sequences are SNHLY and FYNNEI. V was clipped by 3 bases and J by 1 base, with 13 bases between them. CDR3 protein: CASSEEGARSYEQYF. CDR3 in DNA: TGTGCCAGCAGTGAGGAAGGGGCGAGGTCCTACGAGCAGTACTTC. Drawing the rest from reference TRBV2 and TRBJ2-7, the complete variable domain is EPEVTQTPSHQVTQMGQEVILRCVPISNHLYFYWYRQILGQKVEFLVSFYNNEISEKSEIFDDQFSVERPDGSNFTLKIRSTKLEDSAMYFCASSEEGARSYEQYFGPGTRLTVT.

This chain uses TRBV6-7 with TRBJ1-2, with 7 bases aligning to TRBD1. TRBV6-7 counts as an open reading frame of uncertain function. This CDR3 comprises 12 residues. J was trimmed by 5 bases and V by 11 bases; bases with no gene match: 8. CDR3 in DNA: TGTGCCTCCATTCCAGGGGGGTATGGCTACACCTTC. Translation: CASIPGGYGYTF.

The rearrangement uses TRBV20-1 and TRBJ1-5; D not certain. Trimming stripped 3 bases from V and 0 bases from J, with 6 bases between. The germline V gene encodes CDR1 DFQATT and CDR2 SNEGSKA (reference sequence). CDR3 length: 13 residues. This CDR3 reads CSASVYSNQPQHF. The CDR3 DNA is TGCAGTGCTAGTGTTTATAGCAATCAGCCCCAGCATTTT.

CDR3 bases: TGCGCCAGCAGAGAGACCGGGACAGGGGGCAACGAGCAGTACTTC. Its translation: CASRETGTGGNEQYF. The chain carries TRBV5-1 and TRBJ2-7, with 12 bases matching TRBD1. The CDR3 has 15 amino acids. CDR1 is SGHRS and CDR2 is YFSETQ in the germline V gene. V lost 5 bases, J lost 5 bases, and 8 bases stayed unmatched.

The chain has TRBV2 and TRBJ2-1; the match to TRBD2 covers 7 bases. After removal of 8 bases from V and 3 bases from J, the junction contained 1 base not matched to a gene. Per the germline V gene, CDR1 is SNHLY and CDR2 is FYNNEI. The CDR3 has 12 amino acids. The CDR3 spells CASGTNYNEQFF. CDR3 nucleotide sequence: TGTGCCAGCGGGACTAACTACAATGAGCAGTTCTTC.

This chain uses TRBV29-1 with TRBJ2-1; 8 bases are a match to TRBD2. The CDR3 covers 15 residues. V was pared by 3 bases and J by 8 bases, with 12 bases of the junction left unmatched. Per germline, CDR1 SQVTM and CDR2 ANQGSEA. The DNA of the CDR3 is TGCAGCGTTGAGGGCCGGGCGGGGGGTTCGGATGAGCAGTTCTTC. It encodes CSVEGRAGGSDEQFF.

This sequence joins TRBV28 and TRBJ1-2; TRBD1 matches 8 bases. The germline V gene has CDR1 MDHEN and CDR2 SYDVKM. The CDR3 consists of 13 residues. J gave up 4 bases and V 8 bases, and 6 bases lay outside the gene matches. This CDR3 is CASRNTGGYGYTF. The CDR3 DNA follows: TGTGCCAGCCGAAATACAGGGGGCTATGGCTACACCTTC.

The V gene is TRBV7-3, the J gene TRBJ1-1, with 7 bases that match TRBD1. The CDR3 runs to 13 residues. Germline V gives CDR1 SGHTA, CDR2 FQGTGA. The V segment lost 5 bases and the J segment 1 base; nucleotides outside the gene matches: 1. The CDR3 reads CASSGTANTEAFF. The CDR3 DNA is TGTGCCAGCAGCGGGACAGCGAACACTGAAGCTTTCTTT.

This chain joins TRBV28 and TRBJ2-1, with 9 bases lining up with TRBD2. From germline, CDR1 is MDHEN and CDR2 SYDVKM. J lost 7 bases, V lost 7 bases, and 5 bases had no gene match. This CDR3 contains 13 residues. DNA for the CDR3: TGTGCCAGCATCCTAGCGGGGAGAAATGAGCAGTTCTTC. Protein sequence: CASILAGRNEQFF.

The chain links TRBV4-2 to TRBJ2-7; weak D call: TRBD2 (8 bases). Germline-derived CDR1 and CDR2 are LGHNA and YNFKEQ. The CDR3 runs 18 residues. The V and J ends lost 3 bases and 2 bases respectively, with 23 bases between them. The CDR3 reads CASSHPLRGRGAAYEQYF. CDR3 sequence (DNA): TGTGCCAGCAGCCATCCCCTGAGGGGGCGGGGGGCCGCCTACGAGCAGTACTTC.